The 2 T cell receptor beta chains listed next were all sequenced from one sample in a study of blood T cells in healthy people across ages. A second about 7 to 12 cycle PCR used barcoded and J-beta primers. TCRdb ran MiXCR on the 5' RACE reads and lists one entry per CDR3 protein. The table lists about 730,000 distinct CDR3 sequences, about 42% of them singletons. Input material: blood. The source is a woman aged 60 to 75 in good health.

This clonotype appeared many times. The chain couples TRBV3-1 to TRBJ1-5; D remains ambiguous. Germline V gene data show CDR1 as LGHDT and CDR2 as YNNKEL (reference sequence). Trimming stripped 1 base from V and 2 bases from J, with 15 bases between. CDR3 length: 17 residues. The CDR3 region is CASSQGGFWGGNQPQHF. The CDR3 region has the DNA TGTGCCAGCAGCCAAGGGGGTTTTTGGGGTGGCAATCAGCCCCAGCATTTT.

There are many counts of this clonotype. J is TRBJ2-5 and V is TRBV4-3; D is unclear. The DNA end is more similar to TRBJ2-7, so the J call may be wrong. The CDR3 sequence is 13 residues long. Germline lookup yields CDR1 LGHNA and CDR2 YSLEER. In nucleotides, the CDR3 is TGCGCCAGCAGCCGGATTCCGAACTACGAGCAGTACTTC. Protein: CASSRIPNYEQYF.